A selection of T cell receptor beta chains follows, all from one sample in a study of shared clonotypes between healthy human individuals. Profiling relied on immunoSEQ multiplex PCR, and the TCRdb table lists in-frame clones only, not all of them. The table shows a few million clones, with over 90% occurring only once. The specimen sequenced was naive CD4+ T cells from PBMCs. These receptors originate from a man aged 18 to 29 in good health. Some clones in this sample may be carry-over from other donors' samples. Both conserved end residues are part of each CDR3. Each record gives: D gene, J gene, clone size, V gene, CDR3 DNA, CDR3 protein. D genes are given only for firm matches. Size is stated for part of the rows, as once, few or many counts, or as a class when the clone is expanded.

D: TRBD1; J: TRBJ2-5; size: NA; V: TRBV2; DNA: TGTGCCAGCAGCGGGACAGGGGGGAACCAAGAGACCCAGTACTTC; CDR3: CASSGTGGNQETQYF
D: TRBD2; J: TRBJ2-2; size: once; V: TRBV28; DNA: TGTGCCAGCAGGGGTACTAGCGGGAGGGTGAACACCGGGGAGCTGTTTTTT; CDR3: CASRGTSGRVNTGELFF
D: NA; J: TRBJ2-7; size: NA; V: TRBV12-1; DNA: TGTGCCAGCAGCTCCACCCGGACCTACGAGCAGTACTTC; CDR3: CASSSTRTYEQYF
D: NA; J: TRBJ1-1; size: NA; V: TRBV7-9; DNA: TGTGCCAGCAGCCTTTCAGGGAACACTGAAGCTTTCTTT; CDR3: CASSLSGNTEAFF
D: TRBD1; J: TRBJ2-5; size: NA; V: TRBV6-6; DNA: TGTGCCAGCAGGGACCAGGGGGCTTTGGAGACCCAGTACTTC; CDR3: CASRDQGALETQYF
D: TRBD2; J: TRBJ2-1; size: NA; V: TRBV7-9; DNA: TGTGCCAGCAGCTTACGGCGGGAGGGGACCTACAATGAGCAGTTCTTC; CDR3: CASSLRREGTYNEQFF
D: NA; J: TRBJ1-2; size: NA; V: TRBV2; DNA: TGTGCCAGCCCCTCGGGTCAATACTATGGCTACACCTTC; CDR3: CASPSGQYYGYTF
D: NA; J: TRBJ2-1; size: NA; V: TRBV5-1; DNA: TGCGCCAGCAGTATCTCGGGGTCCTACAATGAGCAGTTCTTC; CDR3: CASSISGSYNEQFF
D: TRBD2; J: TRBJ2-1; size: NA; V: TRBV4-3; DNA: TGCGCCAGCAGCCAAGATATTCTGACTAGCGGGAACGTCGGCTCCTACAATGAGCAGTTCTTC; CDR3: CASSQDILTSGNVGSYNEQFF
D: NA; J: TRBJ1-1; size: NA; V: TRBV29-1; DNA: TGCAGCGTTGTCCGACCTGGGCCTGGCGCTTTCTTT; CDR3: CSVVRPGPGAFF
D: NA; J: TRBJ1-1; size: NA; V: TRBV5-1; DNA: TGCGCCAGCAGCTTGGGTGGAGGAAACACTGAAGCTTTCTTT; CDR3: CASSLGGGNTEAFF
D: TRBD2; J: TRBJ2-3; size: NA; V: TRBV7-8; DNA: TGTGCCAGCAGCTTAGGTGTACTAGCGGGATTCACAGATACGCAGTATTTT; CDR3: CASSLGVLAGFTDTQYF
D: TRBD2; J: TRBJ2-1; size: NA; V: TRBV7-2; DNA: TGTGCCAGCAGCTTAATGTGGGGGCTAGCGGGAGTTAATGAGCAGTTCTTC; CDR3: CASSLMWGLAGVNEQFF
D: NA; J: TRBJ2-7; size: NA; V: TRBV7-2; DNA: TGTGCCAGCAGCATTGACTGGTCCTCCTACGAGCAGTACTTC; CDR3: CASSIDWSSYEQYF
D: NA; J: TRBJ2-5; size: NA; V: TRBV5-1; DNA: TGCGCCAGCAGCTTTGGGTACCAAGAGACCCAGTACTTC; CDR3: CASSFGYQETQYF
D: NA; J: TRBJ2-7; size: NA; V: TRBV2; DNA: TGTGCCAGCAGTTGGCATTACGAGCAGTACTTC; CDR3: CASSWHYEQYF
D: TRBD1; J: TRBJ1-6; size: NA; V: TRBV30; DNA: TGTGCCTGGAGTGTAAGGGCAGGGGGCGGTAATTCACCCCTCCACTTT; CDR3: CAWSVRAGGGNSPLHF
D: TRBD1; J: TRBJ2-5; size: NA; V: TRBV5-1; DNA: TGCGCCAGCAGCCTGACAGGGGAGGAGACCCAGTACTTC; CDR3: CASSLTGEETQYF
D: NA; J: TRBJ2-7; size: NA; V: TRBV29-1; DNA: TGCAGCGTCTACAGGGGAGGCGAGCAGTACTTC; CDR3: CSVYRGGEQYF
D: NA; J: TRBJ2-7; size: once; V: TRBV5-1; DNA: TGCGCCAGCAGGCCGGCGCGGGGATCCTACGAGCAGTACTTC; CDR3: CASRPARGSYEQYF
D: NA; J: TRBJ2-7; size: NA; V: TRBV7-8; DNA: TGTGCCAGCAGCGACCGGGAATGGGACAACTCCTACGAGCAGTACTTC; CDR3: CASSDREWDNSYEQYF
D: NA; J: TRBJ2-1; size: NA; V: TRBV13; DNA: TGTGCCAGCAGCGTCCTCGATTACAATGAGCAGTTCTTC; CDR3: CASSVLDYNEQFF
D: TRBD1; J: TRBJ2-5; size: once; V: TRBV11-1; DNA: TGTGCCACCCAGGGGGAAGAGACCCAGTACTTC; CDR3: CATQGEETQYF